This T cell receptor beta chain was observed in a study of blood T cell repertoires in COVID-19. Study-level information: Donors in the United States, Italy and Spain gave samples during acute or convalescent COVID-19. PBMCs, B-cell-depleted T cells, or T cells provided the cDNA or gDNA that made up the material.

Germline V gene lookup returns CDR1 SGHTS and CDR2 YDEGEE. V was shortened by 3 bases and J by 7 bases, with 19 bases between the two germline ends. The CDR3 runs to 15 residues. In the original processing: The assay estimated nucleated cells by amplifying reference gene primers. Measured with immunoSEQ multiplex PCR; TCRdb has only the in-frame clones, and not every one. V, J and clone size are taken as reported in that table, and D and trimming were inferred from the DNA itself. The sample has some 100,000 clones; approximately 86% are singletons. Source material: peripheral blood. The chain employs TRBV5-8 and TRBJ1-2; D unclear. The TCR sequence derives from a man between 45 and 60 years old with acute or convalescent COVID-19. CDR3: CASSSTTGFPAGYTF. Written as DNA, the CDR3 is TGTGCCAGCAGCTCGACGACGGGTTTTCCGGCTGGCTACACCTTC.